This TCR beta chain was captured by sequencing in a study of blood T cell repertoires in COVID-19. Study summary: From T cells, B-cell-depleted T cells, or PBMCs came the material, which was cDNA or gDNA.

The CDR3 consists of 15 residues. After removal of 5 bases from V and 7 bases from J, the junction contained 9 bases not matched to a gene. The germline V gene has CDR1 SGHAT and CDR2 FQNNGV. Profiling relied on immunoSEQ multiplex PCR, and the TCRdb table lists in-frame clones only, not all of them. Of approximately 120,000 clones in the sample, around 89% were seen once. The V gene is TRBV11-2, the J gene TRBJ1-5, with TRBD1 identical over 9 bases. Sequencing input: peripheral blood. This receptor was obtained from a human donor with acute or convalescent COVID-19. The donor label of this sample is uncertain. The CDR3 sequence: CASSLGQGTRQPQHF. The CDR3 bases are TGTGCCAGCAGCCTGGGACAGGGAACGAGACAGCCCCAGCATTTT.